One and the same sample provided the 18 T cell receptor beta chains below, sequenced in a study of chemoradiotherapy in HPV16-positive cancers. The table came from immunoSEQ multiplex PCR; TCRdb's copy has only in-frame clones and leaves some out. The table includes around 3,300 clones, around two thirds detected once. The specimen was taken from a patient who underwent chemoradiotherapy. The origin of the receptors is a human donor with HPV-associated anogenital cancer.

The chain recombines TRBV7-9 with TRBJ1-2; D unclear. V was pared by 0 bases and J by 4 bases, with 12 bases between. The germline V gene has CDR1 SEHNR and CDR2 FQNEAQ (reference sequence). CDR3 length: 15 amino acids. The CDR3 sequence: CASSLATLQAYGYTF. CDR3 nucleotide sequence: TGTGCCAGCAGCTTAGCGACACTTCAGGCCTATGGCTACACCTTC.

This clone was recorded a few times. The chain uses TRBV10-3 and TRBJ1-2; D is unresolved. Germline V gene lookup returns CDR1 ENHRY and CDR2 SYGVKD. The CDR3 is 13 residues long. The V gene lost 6 bases and the J gene lost 4 bases, with 12 bases spanning the gap. The CDR3 DNA reads as TGTGCCATCAGCCTGCAGGATAGCTATGGCTACACCTTC. Translating it yields CAISLQDSYGYTF.

This sequence joins TRBV28 and TRBJ2-5; perhaps D is TRBD1 or TRBD2 (5 bases each). The germline V and J ends were trimmed by 6 bases and 6 bases, with 23 bases remaining between them. CDR1 and CDR2 (germline): MDHEN, SYDVKM. This CDR3 has 16 residues. The CDR3 reads CASSPPTWGKMQTQYF. DNA of the CDR3: TGTGCCAGCAGCCCCCCGACATGGGGGAAGATGCAGACCCAGTACTTC.

This chain joins TRBV19 and TRBJ1-2, with no clear D. The V gene's germline CDR1 is LNHDA and CDR2 SQIVND (reference sequence). V lost 3 bases to trimming and J lost 7 bases, with 9 bases between them. The CDR3 is 12 amino acids. The CDR3 nucleotides read TGTGCCAGTAGTATGGTGGGCTCTGGCTACACCTTC. Amino acids: CASSMVGSGYTF.

This chain links TRBV11-2 with TRBJ2-3; 9 bases match TRBD2. The V gene end was trimmed by 0 bases and the J gene end by 4 bases; junction bases not matched to a gene: 8. Germline V gene sequence: CDR1 SGHAT, CDR2 FQNNGV. The CDR3 spans 17 residues. As DNA, the CDR3 is TGTGCCAGCAGCTTAGATCTACCAGCGGGGGGATCAGATACGCAGTATTTT. This sequence encodes CASSLDLPAGGSDTQYF.

The rearrangement uses TRBV7-9 and TRBJ2-3; D perhaps matches TRBD2 (7 bases). The CDR3 has 18 amino acids. Trimming took off 5 bases at V and 5 bases at J, with 26 bases between the two ends. From germline, CDR1 is SEHNR and CDR2 FQNEAQ (reference sequence). This chain's CDR3 is CASSLFPGRGQGEDTQYF. The CDR3 DNA follows: TGTGCCAGCAGCCTCTTCCCGGGGCGGGGGCAGGGAGAAGATACGCAGTATTTT.

V is TRBV7-9 and J is TRBJ2-1; D is tentatively TRBD1 or TRBD2 (5 bases each). Germline loops: CDR1 SEHNR, CDR2 FQNEAQ (reference sequence). V dropped 1 base and J dropped 1 base, with 14 bases sitting between them. The CDR3 has 17 residues. CDR3 nucleotides: TGTGCCAGCAGCTTAGTTTCCGGGTGGGGGTCCTACAATGAGCAGTTCTTC. It translates to CASSLVSGWGSYNEQFF.

V gene TRBV10-3 combines with J gene TRBJ2-3, with TRBD1 as a possible D gene (7 bases). The CDR3 runs 19 residues. Trimming stripped 5 bases from V and 2 bases from J, with 26 bases between. Germline CDR1 and CDR2: ENHRY and SYGVKD. The CDR3 DNA reads as TGTGCCATCAGTTCCGGGACAGTAGGAGCGGGCACCCACACAGATACGCAGTATTTT. As protein: CAISSGTVGAGTHTDTQYF.

V usage is TRBV7-2 and J usage is TRBJ2-1; tentative D call: TRBD2 (7 bases). Germline V gene lookup returns CDR1 SGHTA and CDR2 FQGNSA. The CDR3 runs 14 residues. Trimming pared 7 bases from V and 8 bases from J, leaving 18 bases between. The DNA of the CDR3 is TGTGCCAGCAACGATAGGGGGGGGGCCGATGAGCAGTTCTTC. It translates to CASNDRGGADEQFF.

The chain carries TRBV7-8 and TRBJ2-2; 13 nucleotides match TRBD2. The germline V gene encodes CDR1 SGHVS and CDR2 FQNEAQ. The CDR3 contains 17 residues. After removal of 2 bases from V and 5 bases from J, the junction contained 5 bases not matched to a gene. CDR3 sequence (DNA): TGTGCCAGCAGCTTACGGACTAGCGGGGGCTCGACCGGGGAGCTGTTTTTT. Amino acids: CASSLRTSGGSTGELFF. Variable domain in full (rest from reference TRBV7-8 and TRBJ2-2): GAGVSQSPRYKVAKRGQDVALRCDPISGHVSLFWYQQALGQGPEFLTYFQNEAQLDKSGLPSDRFFAERPEGSVSTLKIQRTQQEDSAVYLCASSLRTSGGSTGELFFGEGSRLTVL.

This chain uses TRBV6-5 with TRBJ1-5; 7 bases line up with TRBD1. From germline, CDR1 is MNHEY and CDR2 SVGAGI. V was pared by 0 bases and J by 7 bases, with 6 bases of the junction left unmatched. The CDR3 consists of 15 residues. CDR3 nucleotide sequence: TGTGCCAGCAGTTACTCGTATCAGGGGGGCCAGCCCCAGCATTTT. This gives the protein CASSYSYQGGQPQHF.

The V call is TRBV6-6, the J call TRBJ1-2; tentative D call: TRBD1 (6 bases). Germline V gives CDR1 MNHNY, CDR2 SVGAGI (reference sequence). The length of the CDR3 is 15 residues. The V end lost 6 bases, the J end lost 7 bases, and 21 bases lay between the germline ends. The CDR3: CASSRELVGGFGYTF. The CDR3 DNA follows: TGTGCCAGCAGCCGCGAACTCGTGGGGGGCTTTGGCTACACCTTC.

The V and J genes are TRBV5-1 and TRBJ2-3, with a weak D call TRBD1 (6 bases). V shed 1 base and J shed 0 bases, with 12 bases lying between them. The germline V gene encodes CDR1 SGHRS and CDR2 YFSETQ. This CDR3 contains 16 residues. CDR3 bases: TGCGCCAGCAGCTTGCAGGGGTCTACTAGCACAGATACGCAGTATTTT. This codes for CASSLQGSTSTDTQYF.

This clone was recorded once. The chain recombines TRBV11-2 with TRBJ2-3, with TRBD2 as a possible D gene (6 bases). This CDR3 is built from 13 residues. Germline CDR1 reads SGHAT; CDR2 reads FQNNGV. Between the trimmed V and J ends, which lost 1 base and 6 bases, there was a span of 8 bases. DNA for the CDR3: TGTGCCAGCAGCTTAGGGGAGGTCGATACGCAGTATTTT. This sequence encodes CASSLGEVDTQYF.

This clone was seen more than once but under ten times. V usage is TRBV6-5 and J usage is TRBJ1-1; D unclear. The germline gives CDR1 MNHEY, CDR2 SVGAGI. V was clipped by 4 bases and J by 0 bases, with 6 bases between them. This CDR3 is built from 13 residues. The CDR3 DNA is TGTGCCAGCAGTTCCCCGATGAACACTGAAGCTTTCTTT. Translation: CASSSPMNTEAFF.

The chain couples TRBV19 to TRBJ2-7; TRBD1 agrees at 7 bases. In germline, CDR1 is LNHDA, CDR2 SQIVND (reference sequence). Trimming at V came to 5 bases and at J to 0 bases, leaving 7 bases not matched to a gene. The CDR3 has 15 residues. In DNA, the CDR3 is TGTGCCAGTAGTCGACGGGGACAGAGCTCCTACGAGCAGTACTTC. It specifies CASSRRGQSSYEQYF.

The chain employs TRBV6-1 and TRBJ1-6, with D possibly TRBD1 on 5 matching bases. Germline-derived CDR1 and CDR2 are MNHNS and SASEGT. There are 15 residues in the CDR3. Trimming removed 5 bases at V and 9 bases at J, with 17 bases between. CDR3 region: CASSPKSTRGSPLHF. The CDR3 DNA reads as TGTGCCAGCAGTCCAAAGTCCACTAGGGGTTCACCCCTCCACTTT.

The chain links TRBV4-1 to TRBJ2-7; 9 bases are shared with TRBD1. Germline CDR1 and CDR2: MGHRA and YSYEKL. V was clipped by 0 bases and J by 1 base; unmatched bases: 4. The CDR3 length is 16 residues. The CDR3 loop reads CASSQDIGTGSYEQYF. The CDR3, as DNA: TGCGCCAGCAGCCAAGATATCGGGACAGGGTCCTACGAGCAGTACTTC.